This T cell receptor (beta chain) was captured by sequencing in a study of T cell repertoires in ileal Crohn's disease. Overall study: All patients had surgery for stricturing (61%) or penetrating (around 40%) disease. The study's findings and limits: Compared with CD4 T cells, sorted CD8 cells carried more expanded clones.

For this clone: The antigen remains undetermined.

Repertoires were generated with immunoSEQ multiplex PCR, while TCRdb's copy carries only in-frame clones and drops some. The sample carries roughly 2,500 clones, around 79% recorded once. Trimming cost V 5 bases and J 3 bases; bases outside gene matches: 7. CDR3 length: 16 amino acids. Per the germline V gene, CDR1 is SGHVS and CDR2 is FQNEAQ. The TCR was taken from an adult with Crohn's disease. The sequencing sample was made of ileal tissue. The V gene is TRBV7-8, the J gene TRBJ2-1, with 10 bases identical to TRBD2. The DNA of the CDR3 is TGTGCCAGCAGCATAACTAGCGGGATCTACTACAATGAGCAGTTCTTC. It codes for CASSITSGIYYNEQFF.